This TCR beta chain was captured by sequencing in a study of T cells in women clearing cervical HPV infection. For the study at large: Blood came at first lesion visit for cases, post-clearance for controls.

Details on this clone: The read terminates 3 residues before the CDR3 end, so the remaining end is supplied by the germline J gene.

Average input was around 1,300 ng genomic DNA for immunoSEQ TCR beta CDR3 amplification. Profiling relied on immunoSEQ multiplex PCR, and the TCRdb table lists in-frame clones only, not all of them. Its clone listing holds about 35,000 clones. The CDR3 has 12 residues. Germline CDR1 and CDR2: MDHEN and SYDVKM. V lost 9 bases to trimming and J lost 4 bases, with 13 bases between them. Material: blood buffy coat. The rearrangement joins TRBV28 to TRBJ2-7; D remains ambiguous. The origin of this receptor is a woman aged 18 to 69 with a cervical HPV16 infection that either progressed to CIN3+ or cleared (not recorded which). CDR3 in amino acids: CASSLFEYEQYF. The sequenced part of the CDR3 DNA is TGTGCCAGTAGCCTGTTTGAGTACGAG.